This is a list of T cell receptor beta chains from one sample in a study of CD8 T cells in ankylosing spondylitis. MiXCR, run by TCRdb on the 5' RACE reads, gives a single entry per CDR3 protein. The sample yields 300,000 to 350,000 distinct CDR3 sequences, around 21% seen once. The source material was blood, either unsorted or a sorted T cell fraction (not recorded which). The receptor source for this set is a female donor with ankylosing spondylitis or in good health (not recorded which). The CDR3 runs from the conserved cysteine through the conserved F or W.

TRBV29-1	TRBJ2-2	CSSRTGGNTGELFF
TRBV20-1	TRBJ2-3	CSARVRESTDTQYF
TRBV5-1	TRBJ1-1	CASSIIPGQGNTEAFF
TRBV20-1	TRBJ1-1	CSARGTVNTEAFF
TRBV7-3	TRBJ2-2	CASSLLSLGAGELFF
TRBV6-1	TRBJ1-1	CASSRREGNTEAFF
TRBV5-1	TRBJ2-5	CASSLTGSVEQETQYF
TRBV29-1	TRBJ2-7	CSVGGRASYEQYF
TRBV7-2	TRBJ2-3	CASSLAGLNTDTQYF
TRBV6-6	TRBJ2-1	CASSYPRNEQFF
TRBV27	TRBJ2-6	CASSLSRGDGANVLTF
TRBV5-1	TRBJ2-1	CASSYLTSGTGNEQFF
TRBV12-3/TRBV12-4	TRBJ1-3	CATAGVAVVNTIYF
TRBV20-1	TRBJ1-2	CSAVTRLGGYTF
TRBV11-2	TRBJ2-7	CASSSFASWGRSPYEQYF
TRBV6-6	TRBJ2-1	CASSYSPNDRGDEQFF
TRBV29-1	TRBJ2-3	CSVEPDGSDTQYF
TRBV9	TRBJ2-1	CASSPGTVNEQFF
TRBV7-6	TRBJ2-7	CASSLTDEQYF
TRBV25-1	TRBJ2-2	CASSDLTGELFF
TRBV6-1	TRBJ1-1	CASNTLRDTEAFF
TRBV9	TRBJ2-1	CASSLSGSGNNEQFF
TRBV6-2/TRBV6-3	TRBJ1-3	CASVTGLGNTIYF
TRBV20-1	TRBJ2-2	CSARNGVAGELFF
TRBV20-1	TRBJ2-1	CSARDLAGIGRASGRREQFF
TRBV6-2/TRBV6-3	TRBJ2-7	CASGDGSSYEQYF
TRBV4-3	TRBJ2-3	CASSQEWRQPTDTQYF
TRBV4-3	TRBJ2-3	CASSVRLALRTDTQYF